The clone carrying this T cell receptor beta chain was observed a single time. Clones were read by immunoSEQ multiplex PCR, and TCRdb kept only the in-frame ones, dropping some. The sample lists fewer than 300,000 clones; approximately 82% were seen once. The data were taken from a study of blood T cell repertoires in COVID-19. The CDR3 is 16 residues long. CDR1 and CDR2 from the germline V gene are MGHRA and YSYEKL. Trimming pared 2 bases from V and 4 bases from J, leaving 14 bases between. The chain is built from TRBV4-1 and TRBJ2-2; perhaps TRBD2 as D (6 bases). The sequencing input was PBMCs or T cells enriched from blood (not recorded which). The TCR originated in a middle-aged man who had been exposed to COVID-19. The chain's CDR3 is CASSQTHGGSTGELFF. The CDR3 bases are TGCGCCAGCAGCCAAACCCATGGGGGGAGCACCGGGGAGCTGTTTTTT.